This T cell receptor (beta chain) was documented in a study of shared clonotypes between healthy human individuals. For the study at large: Each donor's CD8 memory used one plate, CD8 naive two, each CD4 subset three.

Only CD45RO-negative cells positively selected for CCR7 counted as naive CD8 cells, so terminally differentiated effector memory CD45RA+ cells were excluded. Replicate PCRs from sorted subsets contained roughly 220 ng DNA, which is approximately 30,000 T cell genomes. Only in-frame clones appear in the TCRdb table, and some are missing; sequencing was by immunoSEQ multiplex PCR. The data contain 800,000 or so clones, roughly 96% of them singletons. Findings of the study overall: The authors expected sequencing depth to affect clonotype sharing among donors.

Of note for this clone: Its specificity is unknown.

This clonotype was sampled from a man aged 30 to 45 in good health. Sequenced: naive CD8+ T cells sorted from blood.

The CDR3 DNA follows: TGTGCCAGCAGCGTAGCTGGGGAGGATCTAATAAGCTCCTACAATGAGCAGTTCTTC. Amino acid sequence: CASSVAGEDLISSYNEQFF. V gene TRBV9 combines with J gene TRBJ2-1; weak D call: TRBD2 (6 bases). Germline lookup yields CDR1 SGDLS and CDR2 YYNGEE. The CDR3 loop spans 19 amino acids. Trimming stripped 0 bases from V and 0 bases from J, with 19 bases between. Combining the CDR3 with reference TRBV9 and TRBJ2-1 gives the whole variable domain DSGVTQTPKHLITATGQRVTLRCSPRSGDLSVYWYQQSLDQGLQFLIQYYNGEERAKGNILERFSAQQFPDLHSELNLSSLELGDSALYFCASSVAGEDLISSYNEQFFGPGTRLTVL.